This TCR beta chain is drawn from a study of blood T cell repertoires in COVID-19. Overall study context: Sites across the United States, Italy and Spain contributed samples from acute and convalescent COVID-19.

This clone was counted only a few times. Under the authors' procedure: Amplified reference gene primers provided the basis for estimating nucleated cell counts. The protocol was immunoSEQ multiplex PCR, while the TCRdb copy is restricted to in-frame clones and leaves out a portion. V and J calls and clone size follow that table, whereas D and trimming were derived from the DNA. Altogether some 150,000 clones are present, about 91% being singletons, with the ten largest covering roughly 3.9%. The germline V gene encodes CDR1 SGHDT and CDR2 YYEEEE. This CDR3 has 16 residues. V was pared by 2 bases and J by 4 bases, with 16 bases between.

This TCR was sampled from a woman aged 55 to 70 who had recovered from COVID-19. The chain employs TRBV5-6 and TRBJ1-3; TRBD1 might be the D (5 bases). The sequencing sample was made of peripheral blood. CDR3 in amino acids: CASSFARVIVGNTIYF. The DNA of the CDR3 is TGTGCCAGCAGCTTTGCCAGGGTTATCGTGGGAAACACCATATATTTT.